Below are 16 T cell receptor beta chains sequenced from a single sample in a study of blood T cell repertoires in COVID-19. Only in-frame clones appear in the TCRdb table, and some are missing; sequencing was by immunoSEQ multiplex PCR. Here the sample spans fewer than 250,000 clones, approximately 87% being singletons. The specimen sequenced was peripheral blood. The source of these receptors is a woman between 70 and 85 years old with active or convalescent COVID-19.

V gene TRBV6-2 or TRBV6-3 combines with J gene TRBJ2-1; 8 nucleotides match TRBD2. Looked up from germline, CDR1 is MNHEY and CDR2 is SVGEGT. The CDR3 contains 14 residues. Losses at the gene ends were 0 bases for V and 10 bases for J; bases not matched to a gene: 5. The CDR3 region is CASSYSWTSREQFF. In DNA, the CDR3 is TGTGCCAGCAGTTACTCCTGGACTAGCCGAGAGCAGTTCTTC.

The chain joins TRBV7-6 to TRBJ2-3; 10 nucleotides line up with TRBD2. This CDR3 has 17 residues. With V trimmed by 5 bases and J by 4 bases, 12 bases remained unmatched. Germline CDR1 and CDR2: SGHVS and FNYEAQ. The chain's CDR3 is CASSQRDSGRGADTQYF. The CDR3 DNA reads TGTGCCAGCAGCCAAAGGGACAGCGGGAGGGGGGCAGATACGCAGTATTTT.

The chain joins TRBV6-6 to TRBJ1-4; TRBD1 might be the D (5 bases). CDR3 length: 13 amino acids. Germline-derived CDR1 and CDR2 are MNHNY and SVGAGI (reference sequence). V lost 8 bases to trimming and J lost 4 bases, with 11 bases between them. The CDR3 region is CASLGLLNEKLFF. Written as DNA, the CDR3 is TGTGCCAGCCTGGGACTGCTTAATGAAAAACTGTTTTTT.

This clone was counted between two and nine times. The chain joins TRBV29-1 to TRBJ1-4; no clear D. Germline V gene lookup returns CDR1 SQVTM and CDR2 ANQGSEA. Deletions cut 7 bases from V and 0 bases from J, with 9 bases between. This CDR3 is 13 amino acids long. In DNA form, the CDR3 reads TGCAGCGGAACAGCTTCAACTAATGAAAAACTGTTTTTT. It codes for CSGTASTNEKLFF.

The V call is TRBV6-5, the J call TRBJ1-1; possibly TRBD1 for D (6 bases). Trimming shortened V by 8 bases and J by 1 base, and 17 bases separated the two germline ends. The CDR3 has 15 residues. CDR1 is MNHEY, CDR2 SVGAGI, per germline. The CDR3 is CASSWGRLRNTEAFF. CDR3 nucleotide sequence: TGTGCCAGCTCTTGGGGGCGCTTGAGGAACACTGAAGCTTTCTTT.

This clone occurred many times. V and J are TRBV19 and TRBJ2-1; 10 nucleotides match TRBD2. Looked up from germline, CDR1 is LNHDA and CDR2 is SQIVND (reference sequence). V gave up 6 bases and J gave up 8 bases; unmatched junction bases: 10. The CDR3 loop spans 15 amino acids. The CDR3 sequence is CASSPASGSLYEQFF. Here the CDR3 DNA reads TGTGCCAGTAGCCCAGCTAGCGGGAGTCTCTATGAGCAGTTCTTC.

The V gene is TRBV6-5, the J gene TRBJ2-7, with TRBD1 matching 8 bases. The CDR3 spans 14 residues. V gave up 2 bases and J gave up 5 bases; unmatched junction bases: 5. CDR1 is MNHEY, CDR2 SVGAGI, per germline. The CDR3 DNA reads TGTGCCAGCAGTTACCGGACAGGGAAGGACGAGCAGTACTTC. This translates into CASSYRTGKDEQYF.

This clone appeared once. In DNA, the CDR3 is TGTGCCAGCTCACCAGCCGGGGCAGGGGGCTACGAGCAGTACTTC. Translating it yields CASSPAGAGGYEQYF. The chain recombines TRBV18 with TRBJ2-7, with 7 nucleotides matching TRBD1. The CDR3 loop spans 15 amino acids. Germline V gene sequence: CDR1 KGHSH, CDR2 LQKENI. After removal of 2 bases from V and 3 bases from J, the junction contained 7 bases not matched to a gene.

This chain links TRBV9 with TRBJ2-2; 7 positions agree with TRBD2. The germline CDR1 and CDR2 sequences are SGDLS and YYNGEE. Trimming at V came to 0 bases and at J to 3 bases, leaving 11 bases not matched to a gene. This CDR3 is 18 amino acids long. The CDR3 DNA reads TGTGCCAGCAGCGTAGCATATCCTCAGCGGGGTCACACCGGGGAGCTGTTTTTT. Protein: CASSVAYPQRGHTGELFF.

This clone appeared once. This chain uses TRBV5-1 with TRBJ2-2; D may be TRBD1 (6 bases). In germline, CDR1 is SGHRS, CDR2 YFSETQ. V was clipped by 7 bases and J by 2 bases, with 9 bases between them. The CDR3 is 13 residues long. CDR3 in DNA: TGCGCCAGCGCCAGGGGCAACACCGGGGAGCTGTTTTTT. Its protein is CASARGNTGELFF.

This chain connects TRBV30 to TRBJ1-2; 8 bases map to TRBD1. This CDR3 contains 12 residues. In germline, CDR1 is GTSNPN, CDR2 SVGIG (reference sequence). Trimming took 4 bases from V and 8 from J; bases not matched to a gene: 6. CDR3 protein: CAWKLQGGGYTF. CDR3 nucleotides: TGTGCCTGGAAACTACAGGGGGGCGGCTACACCTTC.

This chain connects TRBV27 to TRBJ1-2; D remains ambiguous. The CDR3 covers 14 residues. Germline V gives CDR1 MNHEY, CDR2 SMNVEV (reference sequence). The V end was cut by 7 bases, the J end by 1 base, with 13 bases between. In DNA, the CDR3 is TGTGCCAGCATGTCCGGGTTCTATAACTATGGCTACACCTTC. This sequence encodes CASMSGFYNYGYTF.

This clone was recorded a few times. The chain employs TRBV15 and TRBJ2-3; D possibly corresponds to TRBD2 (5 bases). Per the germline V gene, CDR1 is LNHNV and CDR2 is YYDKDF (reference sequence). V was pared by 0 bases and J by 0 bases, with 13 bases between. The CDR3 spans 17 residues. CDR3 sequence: CATSRDKGSRSTDTQYF. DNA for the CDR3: TGTGCCACCAGCAGAGATAAAGGGAGCCGGAGCACAGATACGCAGTATTTT.

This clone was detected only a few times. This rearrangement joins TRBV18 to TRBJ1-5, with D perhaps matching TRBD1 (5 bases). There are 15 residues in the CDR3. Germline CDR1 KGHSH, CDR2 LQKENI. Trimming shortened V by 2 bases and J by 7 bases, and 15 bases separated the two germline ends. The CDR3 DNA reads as TGTGCCAGCTCACCAGGACACAGGAATGGGCAGCCCCAGCATTTT. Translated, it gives CASSPGHRNGQPQHF.

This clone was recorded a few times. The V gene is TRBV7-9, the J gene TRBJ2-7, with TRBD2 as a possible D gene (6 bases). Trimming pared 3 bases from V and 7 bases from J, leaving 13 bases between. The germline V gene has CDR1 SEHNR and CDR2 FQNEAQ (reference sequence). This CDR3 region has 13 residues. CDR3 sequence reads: CASSLRSSVEQYF. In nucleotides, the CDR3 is TGTGCCAGCAGCTTGCGATCTAGCGTGGAGCAGTACTTC.

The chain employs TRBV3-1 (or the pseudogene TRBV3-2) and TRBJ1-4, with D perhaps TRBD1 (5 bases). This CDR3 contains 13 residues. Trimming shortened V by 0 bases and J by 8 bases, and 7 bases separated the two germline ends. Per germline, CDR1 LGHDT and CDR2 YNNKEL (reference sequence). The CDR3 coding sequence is TGTGCCAGCAGCCAAGAAAGGGGAGAAAAACTGTTTTTT. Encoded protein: CASSQERGEKLFF.